The clone carrying this T cell receptor (beta chain) was seen a handful of times. Its antigen remains unidentified. V was pared by 6 bases and J by 0 bases, with 8 bases between. Germline CDR1 MNHEY, CDR2 SVGAGI. The CDR3 covers 13 residues. These data originate in a study of T-cell memory formation after mild COVID-19. The study's findings and limits: There was a balanced CD4/CD8 profile in clones contracting day 15 to 85, and later expanders leaned CD4+. Memory from before infection featured some responding clones, which suggests cross-reactive memory joined.

It was 5'RACE with constant-segment primers that produced the TCR alpha and TCR beta cDNA libraries, which carried sample barcodes and UMIs. Each CDR3 protein is one row after TCRdb ran MiXCR on the 5' RACE reads. Altogether roughly 550,000 distinct CDR3 sequences are present, about a fifth being singletons, with the ten largest covering under 15%. Sequencing was done on a sample of PBMCs or a T cell subset sorted from them (not recorded which). The chain links TRBV6-5 to TRBJ1-1; D might be TRBD1 (5 bases). This clonotype originated in an adult woman who had mild COVID-19 (a few samples of this study predate the infection). Cell type and time point are not known. The CDR3 spells CASRETVNTEAFF. The CDR3 DNA sequence: TGTGCCAGCAGAGAGACAGTGAACACTGAAGCTTTCTTT.